This TCR beta chain appears in the sequencing data of a study of blood T cells in healthy people across ages. Through a sample-barcoded 5' primer and a J-beta primer mix, a second PCR was run for roughly 7 to 11 cycles. TCRdb reprocessed the 5' RACE reads with MiXCR, giving one entry per CDR3 protein. The sample shows around 2 million distinct CDR3 sequences, about two fifths of them seen only once. Specimen: blood. The clonotype was recovered from a human donor in good health.

Here the CDR3 reads CSAKRTAGRNQPQHF. In DNA, the CDR3 is TGCAGTGCCAAGCGGACGGCAGGACGCAATCAGCCCCAGCATTTT. The chain has TRBV20-1 and TRBJ1-5; no clear D gene. The CDR3 spans 15 residues. Germline V gives CDR1 DFQATT, CDR2 SNEGSKA (reference sequence). V lost 6 bases and J 2 bases, leaving 17 bases between the germline ends.